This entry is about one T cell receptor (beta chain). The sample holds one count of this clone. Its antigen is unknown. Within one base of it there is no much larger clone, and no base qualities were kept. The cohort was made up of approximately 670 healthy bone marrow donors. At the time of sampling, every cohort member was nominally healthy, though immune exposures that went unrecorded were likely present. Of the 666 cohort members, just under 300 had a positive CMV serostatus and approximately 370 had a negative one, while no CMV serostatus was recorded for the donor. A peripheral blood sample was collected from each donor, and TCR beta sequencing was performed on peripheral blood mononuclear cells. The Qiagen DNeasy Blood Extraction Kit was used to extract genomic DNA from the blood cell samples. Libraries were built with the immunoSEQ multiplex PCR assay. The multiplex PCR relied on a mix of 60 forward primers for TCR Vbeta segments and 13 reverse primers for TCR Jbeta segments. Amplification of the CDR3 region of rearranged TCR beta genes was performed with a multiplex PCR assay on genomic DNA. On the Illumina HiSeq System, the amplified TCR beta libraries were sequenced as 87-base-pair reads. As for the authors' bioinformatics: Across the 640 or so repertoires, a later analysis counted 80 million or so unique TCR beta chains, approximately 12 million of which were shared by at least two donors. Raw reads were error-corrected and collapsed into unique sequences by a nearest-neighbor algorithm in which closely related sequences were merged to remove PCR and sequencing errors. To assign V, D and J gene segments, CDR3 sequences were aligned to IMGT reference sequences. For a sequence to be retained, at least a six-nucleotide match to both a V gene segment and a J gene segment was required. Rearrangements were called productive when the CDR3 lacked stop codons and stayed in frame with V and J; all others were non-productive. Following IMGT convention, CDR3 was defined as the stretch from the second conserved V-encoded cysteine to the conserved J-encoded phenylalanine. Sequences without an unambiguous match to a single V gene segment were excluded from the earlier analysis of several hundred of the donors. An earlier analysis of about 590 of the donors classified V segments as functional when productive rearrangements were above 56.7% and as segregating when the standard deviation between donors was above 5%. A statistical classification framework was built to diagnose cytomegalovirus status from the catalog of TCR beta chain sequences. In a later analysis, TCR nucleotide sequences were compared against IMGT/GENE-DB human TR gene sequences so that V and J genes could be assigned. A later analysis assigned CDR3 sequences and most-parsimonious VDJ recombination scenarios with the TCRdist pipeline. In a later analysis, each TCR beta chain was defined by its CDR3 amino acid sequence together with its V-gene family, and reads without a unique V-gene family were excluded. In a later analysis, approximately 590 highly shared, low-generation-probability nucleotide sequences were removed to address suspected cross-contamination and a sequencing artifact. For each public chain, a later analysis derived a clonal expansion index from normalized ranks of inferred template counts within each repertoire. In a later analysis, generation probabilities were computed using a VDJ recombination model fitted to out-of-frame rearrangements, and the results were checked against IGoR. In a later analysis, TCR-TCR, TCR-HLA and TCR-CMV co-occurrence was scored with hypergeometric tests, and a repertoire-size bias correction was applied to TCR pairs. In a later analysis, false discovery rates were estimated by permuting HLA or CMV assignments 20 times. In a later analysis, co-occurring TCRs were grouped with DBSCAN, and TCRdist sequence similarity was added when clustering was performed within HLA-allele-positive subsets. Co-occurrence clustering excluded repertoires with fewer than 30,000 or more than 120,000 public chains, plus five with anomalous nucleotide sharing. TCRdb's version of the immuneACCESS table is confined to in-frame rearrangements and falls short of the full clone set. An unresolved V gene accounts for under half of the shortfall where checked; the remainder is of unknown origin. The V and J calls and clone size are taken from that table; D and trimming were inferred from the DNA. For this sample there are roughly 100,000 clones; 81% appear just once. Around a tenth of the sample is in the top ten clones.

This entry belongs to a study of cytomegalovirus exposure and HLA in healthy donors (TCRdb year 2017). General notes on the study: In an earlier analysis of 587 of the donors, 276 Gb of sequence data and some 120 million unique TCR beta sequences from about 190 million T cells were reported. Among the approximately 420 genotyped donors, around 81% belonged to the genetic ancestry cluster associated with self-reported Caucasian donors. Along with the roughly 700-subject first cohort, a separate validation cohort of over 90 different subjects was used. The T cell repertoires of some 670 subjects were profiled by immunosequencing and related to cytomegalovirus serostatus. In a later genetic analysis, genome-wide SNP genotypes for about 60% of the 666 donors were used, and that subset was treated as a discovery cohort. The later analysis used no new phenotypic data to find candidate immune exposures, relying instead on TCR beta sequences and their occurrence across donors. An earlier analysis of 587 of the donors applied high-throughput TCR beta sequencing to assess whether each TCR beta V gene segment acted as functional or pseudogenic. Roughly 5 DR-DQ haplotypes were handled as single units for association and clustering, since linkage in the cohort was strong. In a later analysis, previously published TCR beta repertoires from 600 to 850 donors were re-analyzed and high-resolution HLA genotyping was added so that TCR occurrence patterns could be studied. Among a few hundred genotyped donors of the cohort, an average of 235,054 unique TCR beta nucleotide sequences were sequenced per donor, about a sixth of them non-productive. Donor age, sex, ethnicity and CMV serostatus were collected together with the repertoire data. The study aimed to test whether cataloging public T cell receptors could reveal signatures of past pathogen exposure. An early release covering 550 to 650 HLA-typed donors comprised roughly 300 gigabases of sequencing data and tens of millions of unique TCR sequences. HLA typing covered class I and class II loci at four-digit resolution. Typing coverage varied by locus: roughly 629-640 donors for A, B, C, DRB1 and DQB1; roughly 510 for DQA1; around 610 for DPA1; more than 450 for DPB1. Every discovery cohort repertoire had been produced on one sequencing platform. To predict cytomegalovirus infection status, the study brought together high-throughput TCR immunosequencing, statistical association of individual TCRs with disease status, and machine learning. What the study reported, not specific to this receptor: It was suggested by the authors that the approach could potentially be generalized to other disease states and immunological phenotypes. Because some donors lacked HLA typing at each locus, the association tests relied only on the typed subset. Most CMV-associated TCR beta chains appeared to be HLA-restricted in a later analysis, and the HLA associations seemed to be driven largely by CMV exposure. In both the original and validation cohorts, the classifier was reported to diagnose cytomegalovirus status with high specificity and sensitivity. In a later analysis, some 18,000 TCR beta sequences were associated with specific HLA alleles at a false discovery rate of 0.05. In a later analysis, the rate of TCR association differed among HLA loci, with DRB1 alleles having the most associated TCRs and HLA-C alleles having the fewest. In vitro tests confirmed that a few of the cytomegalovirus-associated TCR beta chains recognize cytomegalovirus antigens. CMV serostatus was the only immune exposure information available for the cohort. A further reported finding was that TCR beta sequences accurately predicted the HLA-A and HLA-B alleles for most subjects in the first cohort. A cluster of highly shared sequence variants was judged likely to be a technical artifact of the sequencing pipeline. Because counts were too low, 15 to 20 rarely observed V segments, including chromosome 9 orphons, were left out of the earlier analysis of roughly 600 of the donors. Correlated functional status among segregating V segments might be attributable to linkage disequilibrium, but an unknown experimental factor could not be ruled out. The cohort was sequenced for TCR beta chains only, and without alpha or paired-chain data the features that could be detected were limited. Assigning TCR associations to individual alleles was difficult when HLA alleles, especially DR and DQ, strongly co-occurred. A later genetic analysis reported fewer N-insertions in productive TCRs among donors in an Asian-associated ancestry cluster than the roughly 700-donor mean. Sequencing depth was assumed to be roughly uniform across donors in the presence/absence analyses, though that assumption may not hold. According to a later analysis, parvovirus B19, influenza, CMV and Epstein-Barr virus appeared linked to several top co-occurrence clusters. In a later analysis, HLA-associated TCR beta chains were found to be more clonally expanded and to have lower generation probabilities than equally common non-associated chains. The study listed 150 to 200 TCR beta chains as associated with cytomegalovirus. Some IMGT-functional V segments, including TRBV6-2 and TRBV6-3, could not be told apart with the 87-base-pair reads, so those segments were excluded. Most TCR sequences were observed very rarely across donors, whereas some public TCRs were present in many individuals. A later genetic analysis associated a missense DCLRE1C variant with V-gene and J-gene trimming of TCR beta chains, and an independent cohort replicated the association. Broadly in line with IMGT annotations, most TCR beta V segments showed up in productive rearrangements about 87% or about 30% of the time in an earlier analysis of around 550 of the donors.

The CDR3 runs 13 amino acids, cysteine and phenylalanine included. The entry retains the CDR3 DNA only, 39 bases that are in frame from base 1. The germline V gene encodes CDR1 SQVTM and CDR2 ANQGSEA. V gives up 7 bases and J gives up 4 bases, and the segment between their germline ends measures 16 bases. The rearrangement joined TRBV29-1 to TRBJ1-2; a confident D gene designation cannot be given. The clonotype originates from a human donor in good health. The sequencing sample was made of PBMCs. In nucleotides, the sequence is TGCAGCGCCGAGGGTCTAGTAAGCTATGGCTACACCTTC. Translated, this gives CSAEGLVSYGYTF.